In its sample, the clone carrying this TCR beta chain was seen a few times. The antigen is not known. The data derive from a study of HIV-infected patients and healthy controls. Whole-study results and caveats: HIV-associated CDR3 frequencies dropped significantly during therapy; CMV-associated ones, mostly rising, changed nonsignificantly. No HLA typing of donors was done in this study.

Alpha and beta constant-region primers primed reverse transcription of approximately 0.55 ug RNA. Separate chain-specific third strand synthesis with multiplexing indices produced the alpha and beta libraries. One primer pair amplified all rearrangements per chain; each cDNA got molecular barcodes. One entry per CDR3 protein results from TCRdb running MiXCR on the 5' RACE reads. This table has over 9,000 distinct CDR3 sequences, approximately 7.9% appearing once. V lost 1 base and J lost 0, with 10 bases in between. The germline CDR1 and CDR2 sequences are DFQATT and SNEGSKA (reference sequence). The CDR3 loop spans 14 amino acids. All unsorted peripheral T cells were captured because whole blood was used without fractionation. An approximately 2.4 ml peripheral blood sample was taken for RNA.

Sequences were derived from blood, sampled before antiretroviral therapy. The V call is TRBV20-1, the J call TRBJ2-7; D is unclear. This receptor was identified in an adult with HIV infection. The donor label of this sample is uncertain. CDR3 in amino acids: CSARGPSISYEQYF. The CDR3 DNA reads as TGCAGTGCTAGAGGTCCATCAATCTCCTACGAGCAGTACTTC.